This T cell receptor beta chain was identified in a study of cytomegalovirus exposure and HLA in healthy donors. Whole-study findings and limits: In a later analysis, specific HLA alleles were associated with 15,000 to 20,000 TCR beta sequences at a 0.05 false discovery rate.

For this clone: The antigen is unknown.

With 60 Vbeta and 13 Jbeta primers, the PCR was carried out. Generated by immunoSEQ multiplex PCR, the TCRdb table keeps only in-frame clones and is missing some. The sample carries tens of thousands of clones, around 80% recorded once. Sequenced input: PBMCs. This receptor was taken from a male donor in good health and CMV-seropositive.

DNA of the CDR3: TGTGCCAGCAGCTGGGGCACACCCTACGAGCAGTACTTC. Translation: CASSWGTPYEQYF. This chain links TRBV13 with TRBJ2-7; tentatively, D is TRBD1 (5 bases). Per germline, CDR1 PRHDT and CDR2 FYEKMQ (reference sequence). Trimming left V 4 bases short and J 2 bases short, with 9 bases between. The CDR3 is 13 amino acids.